The 28 T cell receptor beta chains in this list originate from one sample, sequenced in a study of blood T cell repertoires in COVID-19. Libraries were prepared by immunoSEQ multiplex PCR; TCRdb keeps only in-frame clonotypes and omits some of them. The data contain under 60,000 clones, roughly 83% of them singletons. Material: peripheral blood. The receptors here all came from a human donor in a cohort sampled during active COVID-19.

This clone was seen once. The chain uses TRBV18 and TRBJ1-4; perhaps TRBD1 as D (5 bases). The CDR3 is 12 amino acids. Germline V lookup: CDR1 KGHSH, CDR2 LQKENI. The V gene lost 2 bases and the J gene lost 10 bases, with 8 bases spanning the gap. Here the CDR3 DNA reads TGTGCCAGCTCACCATTGGGGGGAAAACTGTTTTTT. Translation gives CASSPLGGKLFF.

This chain connects TRBV2 to TRBJ2-2; 8 nucleotides match TRBD1. Germline V lookup: CDR1 SNHLY, CDR2 FYNNEI. This CDR3 contains 17 residues. The V segment lost 2 bases and the J segment 5 bases; nucleotides outside the gene matches: 10. The CDR3 DNA reads TGTGCCAGCAGTGAAATATATGGGACAGGACGGACCGGGGAGCTGTTTTTT. Translated, it gives CASSEIYGTGRTGELFF. Drawing the rest from reference TRBV2 and TRBJ2-2, the complete variable domain is EPEVTQTPSHQVTQMGQEVILRCVPISNHLYFYWYRQILGQKVEFLVSFYNNEISEKSEIFDDQFSVERPDGSNFTLKIRSTKLEDSAMYFCASSEIYGTGRTGELFFGEGSRLTVL.

The CDR3 region is CASSRGRSHGGYNEQFF. DNA for the CDR3: TGTGCCAGTAGCAGGGGGAGGTCGCATGGTGGTTACAATGAGCAGTTCTTC. The rearrangement links TRBV19 to TRBJ2-1, with a weak D call TRBD1 (7 bases). The germline CDR1 and CDR2 sequences are LNHDA and SQIVND (reference sequence). The CDR3 runs 17 residues. With 6 bases removed from V and 4 bases from J, the gap between germline ends came to 22 bases. Combining the CDR3 with reference TRBV19 and TRBJ2-1 gives the whole variable domain DGGITQSPKYLFRKEGQNVTLSCEQNLNHDAMYWYRQDPGQGLRLIYYSQIVNDFQKGDIAEGYSVSREKKESFPLTVTSAQKNPTAFYLCASSRGRSHGGYNEQFFGPGTRLTVL.

This clone appeared a few times. The CDR3 is CASLNQGQETQYF. In nucleotides, the CDR3 is TGTGCCAGCCTTAATCAGGGACAAGAGACCCAGTACTTC. The rearrangement links TRBV7-2 to TRBJ2-5; possibly TRBD1 for D (5 bases). Trimming stripped 8 bases from V and 2 bases from J, with 12 bases between. This CDR3 region has 13 residues. CDR1 is SGHTA and CDR2 is FQGNSA in the germline V gene.

The rearrangement uses TRBV29-1 and TRBJ2-3; perhaps TRBD2 as D (6 bases). The CDR3 extends over 15 amino acids. The V and J ends lost 4 bases and 0 bases respectively, with 14 bases between them. Germline CDR1 and CDR2: SQVTM and ANQGSEA. CDR3 sequence reads: CSVVGGEASTDTQYF. Here the CDR3 DNA reads TGCAGCGTTGTTGGAGGGGAGGCTAGCACAGATACGCAGTATTTT.

This clone appeared once. The gene calls are TRBV30 and TRBJ2-7, with 7 bases identical to TRBD2. This CDR3 contains 11 residues. V was clipped by 3 bases and J by 9 bases; unmatched bases: 5. Germline CDR1 and CDR2: GTSNPN and SVGIG (reference sequence). DNA for the CDR3: TGTGCCTGGAGGGGAGGGGCGGCGCAGTACTTC. Translation: CAWRGGAAQYF.

This clone has only a few counts. The chain couples TRBV10-3 to TRBJ2-3, with 8 positions matching TRBD1. The CDR3 runs 15 residues. The ends lost 11 bases at V and 2 bases at J; junction bases unmatched: 12. Germline V gene sequence: CDR1 ENHRY, CDR2 SYGVKD. The CDR3 spells CASKDRDSITDTQYF. DNA for the CDR3: TGTGCCTCCAAGGACAGGGACTCTATCACAGATACGCAGTATTTT.

This chain connects TRBV7-2 to TRBJ1-1, with 9 nucleotides matching TRBD1. The V and J ends lost 8 bases and 4 bases, in that order; junction bases with no gene match: 5. This CDR3 has 13 amino acids. Germline CDR1 reads SGHTA; CDR2 reads FQGNSA. Here the CDR3 reads CASAGQGGTEAFF. DNA of the CDR3: TGTGCCAGCGCGGGACAGGGAGGCACTGAAGCTTTCTTT.

The V call is TRBV9, the J call TRBJ2-3, with 7 bases that match TRBD1. The germline gives CDR1 SGDLS, CDR2 YYNGEE. V trimming: 3 bases; J trimming: 0 bases; junction bases outside the gene matches: 7. The CDR3 covers 16 residues. The chain's CDR3 is CASSARTGPSTDTQYF. The DNA for the CDR3 is TGTGCCAGCAGCGCCCGGACAGGCCCTAGCACAGATACGCAGTATTTT.

This rearrangement joins TRBV9 to TRBJ2-3, with 8 bases matching TRBD2. The CDR3 length is 16 residues. Per germline, CDR1 SGDLS and CDR2 YYNGEE. V was pared by 0 bases and J by 2 bases, with 5 bases of the junction left unmatched. The CDR3 loop reads CASSVGAGAFTDTQYF. The DNA for the CDR3 is TGTGCCAGCAGCGTAGGAGCGGGGGCCTTCACAGATACGCAGTATTTT.

This chain connects TRBV27 to TRBJ1-6, with D maybe TRBD1 (5 bases). V gave up 6 bases and J gave up 8 bases, with 26 bases separating them. In germline, CDR1 is MNHEY, CDR2 SMNVEV (reference sequence). The CDR3 spans 18 residues. This CDR3 is CASSNHLSGARRDSPLHF. In DNA, the CDR3 is TGTGCCAGCAGCAACCACCTCTCTGGGGCGCGGCGCGATTCACCCCTCCACTTT.

This clone was seen only once. This chain uses TRBV24-1 with TRBJ2-1; D possibly corresponds to TRBD2 (5 bases). CDR1 and CDR2 from the germline V gene are KGHDR and SFDVKD. The CDR3 loop spans 13 amino acids. The V gene lost 8 bases and the J gene lost 7 bases, with 14 bases spanning the gap. The CDR3 loop is CATIPATGNEQFF. CDR3 DNA: TGTGCCACCATACCTGCGACGGGGAATGAGCAGTTCTTC.

The chain couples TRBV23-1 to TRBJ1-6; tentatively, D is TRBD1 (5 bases). TRBV23-1 is reported as an ORF; its role is uncertain. Trimming shortened V by 4 bases and J by 3 bases, and 13 bases separated the two germline ends. The CDR3 is made up of 16 amino acids. CDR3 sequence reads: CASSLLGGDYNSPLHF. The CDR3 DNA follows: TGCGCCAGCAGTCTACTGGGGGGGGACTATAATTCACCCCTCCACTTT.

The V gene is TRBV19, the J gene TRBJ2-2; weak D call: TRBD2 (6 bases). Per the germline V gene, CDR1 is LNHDA and CDR2 is SQIVND (reference sequence). This CDR3 has 14 amino acids. Trimming took 5 bases from V and 4 from J, leaving 11 bases between them. The CDR3 region has the DNA TGTGCCAGTAGTTCTCCGGGAGCCACCGGGGAGCTGTTTTTT. Its protein is CASSSPGATGELFF.

This chain joins TRBV30 and TRBJ2-7; TRBD1 agrees at 10 bases. V was pared by 1 base and J by 5 bases, with 8 bases of the junction left unmatched. The CDR3 has 15 residues. Germline V gene data show CDR1 as GTSNPN and CDR2 as SVGIG (reference sequence). Here the CDR3 DNA reads TGTGCCTGGAGTGGAAGGGGGACAGGGGCGGACGAGCAGTACTTC. Amino acids: CAWSGRGTGADEQYF.

J is TRBJ1-2 and V is TRBV6-5; 8 nucleotides line up with TRBD1. There are 12 residues in the CDR3. Trimming cost V 7 bases and J 9 bases; bases outside gene matches: 7. CDR1 and CDR2 (germline): MNHEY, SVGAGI. CDR3 protein: CASKQGQGSYTF. In DNA, the CDR3 is TGTGCCAGCAAACAAGGACAGGGAAGCTACACCTTC.

The gene calls are TRBV6-6 and TRBJ2-3; possibly TRBD1 for D (6 bases). The germline gives CDR1 MNHNY, CDR2 SVGAGI (reference sequence). Trimming shortened V by 5 bases and J by 0 bases, and 12 bases separated the two germline ends. The CDR3 has 15 amino acids. The CDR3: CASSPSGTSTDTQYF. In DNA, the CDR3 is TGTGCCAGCAGTCCCTCGGGGACAAGCACAGATACGCAGTATTTT.

This clone appeared once. The chain carries TRBV24-1 and TRBJ1-1; D not resolved. CDR3 size: 18 residues. CDR1 is KGHDR and CDR2 is SFDVKD in the germline V gene. Trimming pared 0 bases from V and 0 bases from J, leaving 16 bases between. The CDR3 sequence: CATSDLVLTANLNTEAFF. DNA of the CDR3: TGTGCCACCAGTGATTTGGTGTTAACAGCAAACCTGAACACTGAAGCTTTCTTT.

This clone has more than one count but fewer than ten. The V and J genes are TRBV21-1 and TRBJ2-1; the D call of TRBD1 is as the table states it, not checked on the DNA. TRBV21-1 is an annotated pseudogene. The CDR3 runs to 14 residues. CDR3 coding DNA: TGTGCCAGCAGCAAAGGACAGACGTACAATGAGCAGTTCTTC. Translated: CASSKGQTYNEQFF.

The V gene is TRBV11-2, the J gene TRBJ2-1; no definite D call. The CDR3 is 13 residues long. V gave up 1 base and J gave up 7 bases, with 8 bases separating them. The germline gives CDR1 SGHAT, CDR2 FQNNGV. The DNA of the CDR3 is TGTGCCAGCAGCTTAGGGCTAGAGAATGAGCAGTTCTTC. Its protein is CASSLGLENEQFF.

The chain combines TRBV30 with TRBJ1-3; TRBD1 agrees at 7 bases. This CDR3 region has 14 residues. V was clipped by 3 bases and J by 4 bases; unmatched bases: 6. Germline V gene lookup returns CDR1 GTSNPN and CDR2 SVGIG (reference sequence). The DNA of the CDR3 is TGTGCCTGGAGCCGACAGGGCGCGGGAAACACCATATATTTT. It is translated as CAWSRQGAGNTIYF. Full variable domain (rest looked up from reference TRBV30 and TRBJ1-3): SQTIHQWPATLVQPVGSPLSLECTVEGTSNPNLYWYRQAAGRGLQLLFYSVGIGQISSEVPQNLSASRPQDRQFILSSKKLLLSDSGFYLCAWSRQGAGNTIYFGEGSWLTVV.

The CDR3 spells CASSLFGRGISYEQYF. CDR3 DNA: TGTGCCAGCAGTTTATTCGGGCGAGGGATCTCCTACGAGCAGTACTTC. The J gene is TRBJ2-7, the V gene TRBV27; D might be TRBD2 (5 bases). Trimming took off 1 base at V and 0 bases at J, with 13 bases between the two ends. The CDR3 covers 16 residues. CDR1 and CDR2 from the germline V gene are MNHEY and SMNVEV (reference sequence).

The rearrangement links TRBV6-5 to TRBJ1-2; D is unresolved. V shed 4 bases and J shed 4 bases, with 10 bases lying between them. Germline V lookup: CDR1 MNHEY, CDR2 SVGAGI. The CDR3 is made up of 13 amino acids. The CDR3 loop reads CASSSREGYGYTF. CDR3 in DNA: TGTGCCAGCAGTTCCCGGGAGGGCTATGGCTACACCTTC.

This clone was seen a handful of times. The V gene is TRBV2, the J gene TRBJ2-3; 7 bases fit TRBD1. Losses at the gene ends were 5 bases for V and 2 bases for J; bases not matched to a gene: 4. CDR3 size: 14 residues. Germline-derived CDR1 and CDR2 are SNHLY and FYNNEI. The CDR3 DNA reads TGTGCCAGCAGTCCGGGACAGAACACAGATACGCAGTATTTT. It translates to CASSPGQNTDTQYF.

V and J are TRBV4-3 and TRBJ1-4; 7 bases are a match to TRBD1. CDR1 LGHNA and CDR2 YSLEER come from the germline V gene. Losses at the gene ends were 2 bases for V and 11 bases for J; bases not matched to a gene: 2. The CDR3 is 12 amino acids. CDR3 sequence reads: CASSQTTGKLFF. CDR3 nucleotides: TGCGCCAGCAGCCAAACGACAGGGAAACTGTTTTTT.

The chain combines TRBV28 with TRBJ2-6; 10 bases agree with TRBD2. The CDR3 contains 16 residues. Losses at the gene ends were 8 bases for V and 0 bases for J; bases not matched to a gene: 4. Looked up from germline, CDR1 is MDHEN and CDR2 is SYDVKM. CDR3 DNA sequence: TGTGCCAGCCGAGCTAGCGGGGGCTCTGGGGCCAACGTCCTGACTTTC. Its protein is CASRASGGSGANVLTF.

The chain has TRBV18 and TRBJ2-6; 7 bases line up with TRBD1. The J segment lost 2 bases and the V segment lost 3 bases, leaving 1 base of the junction unmatched. Germline V gives CDR1 KGHSH, CDR2 LQKENI. The CDR3 covers 15 residues. The CDR3 DNA sequence: TGTGCCAGCTCACCCGACAGGGCTGGGGCCAACGTCCTGACTTTC. It encodes CASSPDRAGANVLTF.

This chain uses TRBV18 with TRBJ1-1, with D tentatively TRBD1 (6 bases). Germline V gene data show CDR1 as KGHSH and CDR2 as LQKENI. V gave up 3 bases and J gave up 0 bases, with 11 bases separating them. There are 15 residues in the CDR3. In DNA form, the CDR3 reads TGTGCCAGCTCACCTCCACAGGGTATGAACACTGAAGCTTTCTTT. It is translated as CASSPPQGMNTEAFF.